The rows below give T cell receptor beta chains drawn from one sample of a study of T cells after yellow fever vaccination. MiXCR, run by TCRdb on the 5' RACE reads, gives a single entry per CDR3 protein. The sample comprises about 32,000 distinct CDR3 sequences, about 6.6% of which are singletons, and about 20% rests with the top ten. The specimen comprised PBMCs, either bulk or a sorted T-cell subset (CD4+, CD8+, memory, or dextramer-sorted; not recorded which), sampled on the day of the first yellow fever vaccination. These receptors originate from a man younger than 35 who received the YFV17D yellow fever vaccine. Each CDR3 is given with its conserved first and last residue. D genes are given only for firm matches. Clone size is stated in some rows and not others, as once, few, many or a class when expanded.

>TRBV15|many|-|TRBJ1-5
CATSRGLGQPQHF
TGTGCCACCAGCAGAGGCCTGGGGCAGCCCCAGCATTTT
>TRBV11-2|few|-|TRBJ2-2
CASSSLGGGRGRPGELFF
TGTGCCAGCAGCTCGTTAGGGGGGGGGAGAGGGAGACCCGGGGAGCTGTTTTTT
>TRBV7-9|-|-|TRBJ1-2
CASSLEPLRRGYTF
TGTGCCAGCAGCTTAGAGCCTCTGCGGCGGGGCTACACCTTC
>TRBV4-3|many|-|TRBJ1-4
CASSPYWGVGAEKLFF
TGCGCCAGCAGCCCATACTGGGGAGTGGGAGCTGAAAAACTGTTTTTT
>TRBV12-3/TRBV12-4|many|TRBD1|TRBJ1-4
CASSHGQGREKLFF
TGTGCCAGCAGTCATGGACAGGGTAGGGAAAAACTGTTTTTT
>TRBV12-3/TRBV12-4|-|TRBD1|TRBJ1-2
CASSRQGAGYGYTF
TGTGCCAGCAGTCGACAGGGGGCTGGCTATGGCTACACCTTC
>TRBV20-1|many|-|TRBJ2-2
CSAQRGNTGELFF
TGCAGTGCACAGAGGGGGAACACCGGGGAGCTGTTTTTT
>TRBV5-4|few|TRBD1|TRBJ2-3
CASSLGQGGTDTQYF
TGTGCCAGCAGCTTGGGACAGGGGGGCACAGATACGCAGTATTTT
>TRBV20-1|few|-|TRBJ1-2
CSGVMTTAPYTF
TGCAGTGGAGTCATGACCACCGCACCCTACACCTTC
>TRBV5-5|many|-|TRBJ2-3
CASSLRGMGTDTQYF
TGTGCCAGCAGCTTGAGGGGGATGGGGACAGATACGCAGTATTTT
>TRBV20-1|few|-|TRBJ1-5
CSARDSFLNQPQHF
TGCAGTGCTAGAGACAGTTTTTTGAATCAGCCCCAGCATTTT
>TRBV4-1|many|-|TRBJ2-5
CASSLTAAQETQYF
TGCGCCAGCAGCCTAACGGCAGCCCAAGAGACCCAGTACTTC
>TRBV5-4|-|-|TRBJ2-3
CASSLTSTPDTQYF
TGTGCCAGCAGCTTGACTAGCACGCCAGATACGCAGTATTTT
>TRBV6-5|many|-|TRBJ1-2
CATLGRNGYTF
TGTGCCACCCTAGGAAGAAATGGCTACACCTTC
>TRBV20-1|many|-|TRBJ2-3
CSARGTDTQYF
TGCAGTGCTAGAGGCACAGATACGCAGTATTTT
>TRBV29-1|-|-|TRBJ2-5
CSVEGGLLGTYQETQYF
TGCAGCGTTGAAGGGGGACTCCTGGGGACGTACCAAGAGACCCAGTACTTC
>TRBV7-9|many|TRBD2|TRBJ2-1
CASSSTSGYSNEQFF
TGTGCCAGCAGTTCTACTAGCGGATATTCCAATGAGCAGTTCTTC
>TRBV7-2|many|-|TRBJ2-7
CASSSHPIGGEQYF
TGTGCCAGCAGCTCGCACCCTATTGGGGGCGAGCAGTACTTC
>TRBV7-9|-|-|TRBJ1-5
CASSPEGPPQPQHF
TGTGCCAGCAGCCCCGAGGGACCACCCCAGCCCCAGCATTTT
>TRBV5-4|-|-|TRBJ2-4
CASSLGGAKNIQYF
TGTGCCAGCAGCTTGGGAGGGGCCAAAAACATTCAGTACTTC
>TRBV20-1|many|TRBD2|TRBJ2-1
CSAKLARRLNEQFF
TGCAGTGCTAAACTAGCGCGAAGGTTGAATGAGCAGTTCTTC
>TRBV3-1|many|-|TRBJ1-6
CASSFTQRDLNF
TGTGCCAGCAGCTTCACGCAGCGGGACCTAAACTTT